This passage covers 26 T cell receptor beta chains from one sample sequenced in a study of T-cell memory formation after mild COVID-19. From the 5' RACE reads, TCRdb called clonotypes with MiXCR, one entry per CDR3 protein. The sample holds 150,000 to 200,000 distinct CDR3 sequences, roughly 31% seen once. Sequenced: PBMCs or a T cell subset sorted from them (not recorded which). The receptors stem from an adult woman who had mild COVID-19 (a few samples of this study predate the infection). Cell type and time point are not known.

This clonotype has just a few counts. The chain recombines TRBV29-1 with TRBJ2-2, with D unresolved. This CDR3 spans 14 amino acids. CDR1 and CDR2 from the germline V gene are SQVTM and ANQGSEA. Trimming removed 0 bases at V and 2 bases at J, with 7 bases between. The CDR3 loop reads CSVEDRTNTGELFF. The CDR3 DNA follows: TGCAGCGTTGAAGATCGCACTAACACCGGGGAGCTGTTTTTT.

This clonotype showed up just a few times. This sequence joins TRBV5-1 and TRBJ2-1; weak D call: TRBD2 (6 bases). The CDR3 totals 17 residues. The germline V gene has CDR1 SGHRS and CDR2 YFSETQ. Trimming stripped 7 bases from V and 1 base from J, with 21 bases between. The CDR3, as DNA: TGCGCCAGCGGGGGGAGTCGCCCGGGCAAGTCCTACAATGAGCAGTTCTTC. Its protein is CASGGSRPGKSYNEQFF.

This sequence joins TRBV7-6 and TRBJ2-1; 10 nucleotides agree with TRBD1. This CDR3 region has 18 residues. In germline, CDR1 is SGHVS, CDR2 FNYEAQ. With 5 bases clipped from V and 5 bases from J, the junction kept 15 bases outside the gene matches. Written as DNA, the CDR3 is TGTGCCAGCAGCCATCCGCGGCCCTGGACAGGGGGTAACAATGAGCAGTTCTTC. Amino acid sequence: CASSHPRPWTGGNNEQFF.

The chain links TRBV18 to TRBJ2-7, with 8 nucleotides matching TRBD2. This CDR3 is built from 15 residues. CDR1 is KGHSH and CDR2 is LQKENI in the germline V gene. Trimming cost V 6 bases and J 6 bases; bases outside gene matches: 13. The CDR3 DNA follows: TGTGCCAGCTCGCAAAGCGGGAGTCATCGCGGCGAGCAGTACTTC. Its translation is CASSQSGSHRGEQYF.

This chain connects TRBV15 to TRBJ1-1; D is undetermined. Germline V gene lookup returns CDR1 LNHNV and CDR2 YYDKDF (reference sequence). The CDR3 spans 12 residues. With 1 base removed from V and 5 bases from J, the gap between germline ends came to 5 bases. CDR3 in amino acids: CATSRARTEAFF. As DNA, the CDR3 is TGTGCCACCAGCAGAGCCAGGACTGAAGCTTTCTTT.

The chain recombines TRBV6-4 with TRBJ2-1, with 16 bases matching TRBD2. The CDR3 has 18 residues. Trimming removed 6 bases from V and 8 bases from J; junction bases left unmatched: 13. Germline V gene sequence: CDR1 MRHNA, CDR2 SNTAGT. Here the CDR3 reads CASRRHGTSGREVYEQFF. The CDR3 bases are TGTGCCAGCAGAAGACACGGGACTAGCGGGAGGGAGGTTTATGAGCAGTTCTTC.

This clonotype has more than one count but fewer than ten. The chain recombines TRBV7-7 with TRBJ2-2; TRBD1 matches 9 bases. The V and J ends lost 4 bases and 4 bases, in that order; junction bases with no gene match: 4. The CDR3 has 15 amino acids. Germline lookup yields CDR1 SSHAT and CDR2 FNYEAQ (reference sequence). The chain's CDR3 is CASSYGTGRTGELFF. The CDR3 DNA reads TGTGCCAGCAGCTACGGGACAGGGCGCACCGGGGAGCTGTTTTTT.

This clonotype appeared a few times. The chain uses TRBV11-2 and TRBJ1-5; D is unclear. CDR1 SGHAT and CDR2 FQNNGV come from the germline V gene. This CDR3 region has 15 residues. Trimming left V 2 bases short and J 2 bases short, with 10 bases between. The CDR3, as DNA: TGTGCCAGCAGCTTATCCTCTGGGCGCAATCAGCCCCAGCATTTT. Its translation is CASSLSSGRNQPQHF. The full variable domain, its missing parts supplied by reference TRBV11-2 and TRBJ1-5, is EAGVAQSPRYKIIEKRQSVAFWCNPISGHATLYWYQQILGQGPKLLIQFQNNGVVDDSQLPKDRFSAERLKGVDSTLKIQPAKLEDSAVYLCASSLSSGRNQPQHFGDGTRLSIL.

This clonotype showed up just a few times. The rearrangement joins TRBV18 to TRBJ2-7; 7 positions agree with TRBD1. The CDR3 has 13 residues. Germline CDR1 reads KGHSH; CDR2 reads LQKENI. With V trimmed by 3 bases and J by 4 bases, 3 bases remained unmatched. This CDR3 is CASSPGRGYEQYF. CDR3 DNA: TGTGCCAGCTCACCGGGCAGGGGGTACGAGCAGTACTTC.

This clonotype has only a few counts. V gene TRBV10-3 combines with J gene TRBJ2-3, with a tentative D call TRBD1 (5 bases). The germline gives CDR1 ENHRY, CDR2 SYGVKD. Trimming removed 0 bases at V and 0 bases at J, with 10 bases between. This CDR3 contains 16 residues. The CDR3 sequence: CAISESRAQSTDTQYF. The CDR3 DNA reads as TGTGCCATCAGTGAGTCCAGGGCGCAGAGCACAGATACGCAGTATTTT.

The J gene is TRBJ2-3, the V gene TRBV12-3 or TRBV12-4; 12 bases align to TRBD2. The CDR3 contains 16 residues. V lost 7 bases and J lost 2; bases outside the gene matches: 7. CDR3 region: CASTGLAGILTDTQYF. The CDR3 DNA reads as TGTGCCAGCACTGGACTAGCGGGAATACTCACAGATACGCAGTATTTT.

This chain joins TRBV12-3 or TRBV12-4 and TRBJ2-5, with 9 nucleotides matching TRBD1. V lost 6 bases to trimming and J lost 7 bases; unmatched junction nucleotides: 15. The CDR3 is made up of 16 amino acids. CDR3 amino acids: CASRRWTGAALGTQYF. The CDR3 DNA reads as TGTGCCAGCAGGAGGTGGACAGGGGCCGCCCTGGGGACCCAGTACTTC.

The chain combines TRBV2 with TRBJ2-1, with D maybe TRBD2 (7 bases). The CDR3 is 15 residues long. CDR1 is SNHLY and CDR2 is FYNNEI in the germline V gene. Trimming shortened V by 6 bases and J by 10 bases, and 22 bases separated the two germline ends. The CDR3 protein is CASSQGGSGKEEQFF. The DNA for the CDR3 is TGTGCCAGCAGCCAAGGGGGAAGCGGGAAAGAAGAGCAGTTCTTC.

The chain carries TRBV5-6 and TRBJ1-1; 8 bases are a match to TRBD1. V lost 0 bases, J lost 0 bases, and 4 bases stayed unmatched. The CDR3 has 16 amino acids. Germline CDR1 and CDR2: SGHDT and YYEEEE. The CDR3 spells CASSLGAGGLNTEAFF. CDR3 sequence (DNA): TGTGCCAGCAGCTTGGGGGCAGGGGGCTTGAACACTGAAGCTTTCTTT. Based on the CDR3 plus reference TRBV5-6 and TRBJ1-1, the full variable domain is DAGVTQSPTHLIKTRGQQVTLRCSPKSGHDTVSWYQQALGQGPQFIFQYYEEEERQRGNFPDRFSGHQFPNYSSELNVNALLLGDSALYLCASSLGAGGLNTEAFFGQGTRLTVV.

This clonotype was seen a single time. The rearrangement uses TRBV5-5 and TRBJ1-4, with 7 bases matching TRBD1. Germline CDR1 SGHKS, CDR2 YYEKEE (reference sequence). This CDR3 is built from 17 residues. With V trimmed by 3 bases and J by 6 bases, 14 bases remained unmatched. As DNA, the CDR3 is TGTGCCAGCAGCTCCGACAGGGTTAGTTCGATGGATGAAAAACTGTTTTTT. This codes for CASSSDRVSSMDEKLFF.

The chain couples TRBV20-1 to TRBJ1-4, with a weak D call TRBD1 (5 bases). Germline-derived CDR1 and CDR2 are DFQATT and SNEGSKA (reference sequence). The CDR3 loop spans 14 amino acids. V lost 6 bases and J lost 8, with 19 bases in between. Written as DNA, the CDR3 is TGCAGTGCGCATGGGGGACCCGGGAACGAAAAACTGTTTTTT. Translating it yields CSAHGGPGNEKLFF.

This clonotype appeared a few times. This sequence joins TRBV6-5 and TRBJ2-5; 9 nucleotides agree with TRBD1. This CDR3 region has 14 residues. The V gene's germline CDR1 is MNHEY and CDR2 SVGAGI. V gave up 4 bases and J gave up 2 bases; unmatched junction bases: 2. The CDR3 region is CASSSDRGQETQYF. The CDR3 DNA is TGTGCCAGCAGTTCGGACAGGGGACAAGAGACCCAGTACTTC.

The chain combines TRBV20-1 with TRBJ2-7, with D unclear. The CDR3 loop spans 12 amino acids. The V end lost 5 bases, the J end lost 5 bases, and 13 bases lay between the germline ends. Germline loops: CDR1 DFQATT, CDR2 SNEGSKA (reference sequence). CDR3 sequence reads: CSAYFQANEQYF. The CDR3 DNA reads as TGCAGTGCTTATTTCCAGGCTAACGAGCAGTACTTC.

This clonotype has just a few counts. This sequence joins TRBV4-1 and TRBJ2-5; D unclear. Germline V gene data show CDR1 as MGHRA and CDR2 as YSYEKL. CDR3 size: 14 residues. The V and J ends lost 0 bases and 5 bases respectively, with 10 bases between them. This chain's CDR3 is CASSQDFGRETQYF. The DNA of the CDR3 is TGCGCCAGCAGCCAAGATTTTGGCAGGGAGACCCAGTACTTC.

V usage is TRBV11-3 and J usage is TRBJ1-1; TRBD1 matches 9 bases. Germline V gives CDR1 SGHNT, CDR2 YENEEA. The junction had 5 bases not matched to a gene; V was cut back by 5 bases and J by 13 bases. This CDR3 has 11 amino acids. The CDR3 sequence is CASSLGQGNFF. The CDR3 nucleotides are TGTGCCAGCAGCCTCGGACAGGGGAATTTCTTT.

The CDR3 sequence is CASSYNPGGETQYF. CDR3 sequence (DNA): TGTGCCAGCAGTTATAATCCTGGAGGGGAGACCCAGTACTTC. The chain recombines TRBV12-3 or TRBV12-4 with TRBJ2-5; tentative D call: TRBD2 (6 bases). Trimming removed 4 bases at V and 5 bases at J, with 14 bases between. The CDR3 is made up of 14 amino acids.

The chain links TRBV6-1 to TRBJ2-7; no firm D call. The CDR3 totals 10 residues. V was cut by 10 bases and J by 3 bases, with 7 bases left in between. Germline V gene data show CDR1 as MNHNS and CDR2 as SASEGT. CDR3 nucleotides: TGTGCCACCCGGATCTACGAGCAGTACTTC. Its protein product is CATRIYEQYF.

The V gene is TRBV6-5, the J gene TRBJ2-5; a weak D match, TRBD2 (5 bases). CDR1 MNHEY and CDR2 SVGAGI come from the germline V gene. This CDR3 region has 14 residues. Trimming cost V 5 bases and J 3 bases, with 13 bases left between them. The CDR3 protein is CASSNGQEEETQYF. CDR3 bases: TGTGCCAGCAGTAATGGGCAGGAGGAAGAGACCCAGTACTTC.

This clonotype appeared a few times. The rearrangement joins TRBV5-1 to TRBJ2-3; D is ambiguous. CDR3 length: 15 residues. Trimming removed 3 bases at V and 1 base at J, with 12 bases between. Germline V lookup: CDR1 SGHRS, CDR2 YFSETQ. CDR3 region: CASSSNGYRTDTQYF. CDR3 DNA sequence: TGCGCCAGCAGCTCTAACGGATACCGCACAGATACGCAGTATTTT.

This clonotype occurred once. The chain is built from TRBV30 and TRBJ2-7; D not resolved. V was pared by 1 base and J by 3 bases, with 7 bases between. Germline values: CDR1 GTSNPN, CDR2 SVGIG (reference sequence). The CDR3 totals 12 residues. Written as DNA, the CDR3 is TGTGCCTGGAGTGGACGCGTCTACGAGCAGTACTTC. Translated: CAWSGRVYEQYF.

This clonotype was observed a few times. V usage is TRBV7-9 and J usage is TRBJ2-7; D gene ambiguous. Germline V gene sequence: CDR1 SEHNR, CDR2 FQNEAQ (reference sequence). CDR3 size: 12 residues. Trimming took off 7 bases at V and 4 bases at J, with 11 bases between the two ends. The CDR3 coding sequence is TGTGCCAGCACCAACCGGGCTTACGAGCAGTACTTC. This sequence encodes CASTNRAYEQYF.